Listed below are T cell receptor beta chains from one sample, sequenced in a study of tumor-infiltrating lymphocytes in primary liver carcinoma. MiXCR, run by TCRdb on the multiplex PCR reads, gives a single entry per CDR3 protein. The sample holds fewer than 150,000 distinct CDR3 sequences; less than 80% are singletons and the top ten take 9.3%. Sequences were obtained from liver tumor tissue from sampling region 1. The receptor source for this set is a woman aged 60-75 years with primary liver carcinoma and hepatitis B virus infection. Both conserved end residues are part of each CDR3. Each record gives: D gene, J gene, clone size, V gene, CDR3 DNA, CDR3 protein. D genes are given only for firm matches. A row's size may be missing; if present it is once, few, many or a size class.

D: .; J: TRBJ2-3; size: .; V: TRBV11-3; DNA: TGTGCCAGTAGCTTAGGCCCCACATATACGCAGTATTTT; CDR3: CASSLGPTYTQYF
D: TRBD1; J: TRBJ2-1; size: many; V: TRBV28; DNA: TGTGCCAGCAGTCGTGGGACAGGCGGATTCTTC; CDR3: CASSRGTGGFF
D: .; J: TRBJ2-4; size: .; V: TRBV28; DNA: TGTGCCAGCAGTTTGGGGGGCACCAAAAACATTCAGTACTTT; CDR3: CASSLGGTKNIQYF
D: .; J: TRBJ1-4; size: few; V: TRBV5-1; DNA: TGCGCCAGCAGCTTGGGACACTATGGGGGGACTAATGAAAAACTGTTTTTT; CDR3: CASSLGHYGGTNEKLFF
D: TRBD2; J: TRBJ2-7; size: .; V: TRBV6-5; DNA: TGTGCCGGCGGTTCTAGCGGGAGAAGTTGCGAGCAGTACTTC; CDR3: CAGGSSGRSCEQYF
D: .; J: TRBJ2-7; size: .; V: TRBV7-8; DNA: TGTGCCAGCAGCTTAGTACGGACCGACGAGCAGTACTTC; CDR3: CASSLVRTDEQYF
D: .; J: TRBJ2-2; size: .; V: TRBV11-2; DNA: TGTGACAGCAACCCTCCGCAAGGACCGACCGGAGAGCTGTTTTTT; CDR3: CDSNPPQGPTGELFF
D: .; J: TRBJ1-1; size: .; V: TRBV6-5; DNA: TGTGCCAGCAGTTACTCCGCTGCGGGAGGAACTGAAGTTTTCTTT; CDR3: CASSYSAAGGTEVFF
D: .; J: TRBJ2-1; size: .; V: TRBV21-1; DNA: TGTGCCAGCAGCTTCGAGGGGAGCGGACTAGCGGGAGGCCTCCCTGACAATGAGCAGTTCTTC; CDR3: CASSFEGSGLAGGLPDNEQFF
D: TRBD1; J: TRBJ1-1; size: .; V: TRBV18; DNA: TGTGCCAGCTCACCACCCGGACAGGGCAGGACTTTCTTT; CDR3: CASSPPGQGRTFF
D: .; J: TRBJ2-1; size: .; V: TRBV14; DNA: TGTGCCAGCAGCTTCGGAGGGGACCCAAGGAATGAGCAGTTCTTC; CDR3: CASSFGGDPRNEQFF
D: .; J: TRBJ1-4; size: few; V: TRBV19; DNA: TGTGCCAGTAGTATTTGGGACGGTCCAAATGAAAAACTGTTTTTT; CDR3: CASSIWDGPNEKLFF
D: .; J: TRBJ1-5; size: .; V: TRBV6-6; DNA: TGTGCCAGCAATTATACGGGGGCTAGTCAGCCCCAGCATTTT; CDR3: CASNYTGASQPQHF
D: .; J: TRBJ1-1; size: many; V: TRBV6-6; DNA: TGTGCCAGCAAACGGGACACTGAAGCTTTCTTT; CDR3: CASKRDTEAFF
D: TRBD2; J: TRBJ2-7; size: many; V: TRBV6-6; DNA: TGTGCCAGCAGCCCCCCCCGGACTAGCGGGGGTGGGGCTGGGGAGCAGTACTTC; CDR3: CASSPPRTSGGGAGEQYF
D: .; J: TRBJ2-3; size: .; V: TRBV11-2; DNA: TGTGTCAGCAGCTCAGGACTAGCAGGGACAGATACGCGGTATTTT; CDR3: CVSSSGLAGTDTRYF
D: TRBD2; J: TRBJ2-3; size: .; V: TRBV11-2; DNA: TGTGCCAATTGCTTAGATCGACTAGCGGGCTTTTTTGATACGCAGTATTTT; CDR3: CANCLDRLAGFFDTQYF
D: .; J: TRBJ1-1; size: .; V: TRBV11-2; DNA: TGCGCCAGCAGCTTACATCCGGGTGCAGGAACTGAAGCTTTCTTT; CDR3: CASSLHPGAGTEAFF
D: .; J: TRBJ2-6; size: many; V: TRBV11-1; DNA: TGTGCCAGCAGCTTAGCGGACAGTTCCTCTGGGGCCAACGTCCCGACTTTC; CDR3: CASSLADSSSGANVPTF
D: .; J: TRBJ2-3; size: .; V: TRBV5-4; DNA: TGTGCCAGCAGCTTGGCAGTGACTAGGCAGGGCATAGATACGCAGTATTTT; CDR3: CASSLAVTRQGIDTQYF
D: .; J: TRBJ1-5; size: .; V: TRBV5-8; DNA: TGTGCCAGCAGCTCCGGACATCTGTATAGCAATCAGCCCCAGCATTTT; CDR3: CASSSGHLYSNQPQHF
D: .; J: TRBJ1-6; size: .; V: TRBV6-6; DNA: TGTGCCAGCACTCAGGGCACGGGGAATTCACCCCTCCATTTT; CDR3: CASTQGTGNSPLHF
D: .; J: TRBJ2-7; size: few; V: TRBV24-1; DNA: TGTGCCACCAGTGGCCCGGGGCATTACCCAATCTACGAGCAGTACTTC; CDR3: CATSGPGHYPIYEQYF
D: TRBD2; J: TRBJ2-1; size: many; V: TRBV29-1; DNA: TGCAGCGTCGGACTAGCGGGAGGTTCCAATGAGCAGTTCTTC; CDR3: CSVGLAGGSNEQFF
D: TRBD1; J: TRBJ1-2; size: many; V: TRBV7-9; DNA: TGTGCCAGCAGCCAGACAGGGGAGGGTGGCTACACCTTC; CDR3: CASSQTGEGGYTF
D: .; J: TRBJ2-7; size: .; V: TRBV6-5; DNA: TGTACAAGCAGTAGGTTAGGCGGGTACGAGCAGTATTTC; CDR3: CTSSRLGGYEQYF
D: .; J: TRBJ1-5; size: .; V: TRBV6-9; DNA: TGTGCCAGCTTGTTGGGTCAGCCACAGCATTTT; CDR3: CASLLGQPQHF
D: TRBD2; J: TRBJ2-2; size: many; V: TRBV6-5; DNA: TGTGCCAGCAGACCGGGGGGGTTCGGGGAGCTGTTTTTT; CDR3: CASRPGGFGELFF
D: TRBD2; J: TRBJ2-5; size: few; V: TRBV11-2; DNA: TGTGCCAGCAGCTTATCCCCGGGACTAGCAACACAAGAGACCCAGTACTTC; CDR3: CASSLSPGLATQETQYF
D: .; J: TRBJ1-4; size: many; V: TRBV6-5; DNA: TGTGCCAGCAGTTACTCGGCAGGGAGCAATGAAAAACTGTTTTTT; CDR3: CASSYSAGSNEKLFF
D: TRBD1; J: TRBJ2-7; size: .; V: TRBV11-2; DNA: TGTGCCAGCAGCTCAGGGGGCAGCTTCGAGCTGTACTTC; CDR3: CASSSGGSFELYF
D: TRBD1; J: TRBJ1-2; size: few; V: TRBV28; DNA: TGTGCCAGCAGCCCCGGGGACAGGGCCTATGGCTACACCTTC; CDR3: CASSPGDRAYGYTF
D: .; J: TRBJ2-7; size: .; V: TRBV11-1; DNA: TGTGCCAGCAGCTTCATGCCCCCAGGGGCCCTTTACGAGCAGTACTTC; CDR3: CASSFMPPGALYEQYF
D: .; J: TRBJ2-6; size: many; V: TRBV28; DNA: TGTGCCAGCACCCCATTCTCTGGGGCCAACGTCCTGACTTTC; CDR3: CASTPFSGANVLTF
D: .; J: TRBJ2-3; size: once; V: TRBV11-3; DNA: TGTGCCAGCAGCCCTAACAGCGGGTACACAGATACGAAGTATTTT; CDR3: CASSPNSGYTDTKYF
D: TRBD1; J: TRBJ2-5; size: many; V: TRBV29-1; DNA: TGCAGCATTTTGCCCGGGACAGGGGAGACCCAGTACTTC; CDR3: CSILPGTGETQYF
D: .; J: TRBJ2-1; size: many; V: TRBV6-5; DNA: TGTGCCGTGCCGGGGCACGATGAGCAGTTCTTC; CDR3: CAVPGHDEQFF
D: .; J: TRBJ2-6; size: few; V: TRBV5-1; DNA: TGCGCCAGCAGCTTGGGGGACGGGGCTGGGGCCAACGTCCTGACTTTC; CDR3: CASSLGDGAGANVLTF
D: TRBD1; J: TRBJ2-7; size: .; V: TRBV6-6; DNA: TGTACCAGCAGTTACAGGACAGGGTTGGGGTACGAGCAGTACTTC; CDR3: CTSSYRTGLGYEQYF
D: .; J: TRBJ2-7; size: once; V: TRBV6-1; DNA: TGTGCCAGCAGTGCTCCGGACAGAGCCTCTTACGTGCAGTACTTC; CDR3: CASSAPDRASYVQYF
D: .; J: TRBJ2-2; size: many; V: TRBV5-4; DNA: TGTGCCAGCAGCCGGCCCACCGGGGAGCTGTTTTTT; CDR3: CASSRPTGELFF
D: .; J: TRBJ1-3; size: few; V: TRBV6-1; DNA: TGTGCCAGCACCCCCCTTTGGAGCTCTGGAAACACCATATATTTT; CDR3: CASTPLWSSGNTIYF
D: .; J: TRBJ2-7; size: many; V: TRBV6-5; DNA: TGTGCCACCCAAGGCAGTTTGCAACTCGAGCAGTACTTC; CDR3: CATQGSLQLEQYF
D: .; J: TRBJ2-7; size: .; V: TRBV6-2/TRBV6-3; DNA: TGTGCCAGCAGTTACAATAGGGATTACGGGCAGTACTTC; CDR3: CASSYNRDYGQYF
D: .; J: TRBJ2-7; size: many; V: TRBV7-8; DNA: TGTGCCAGCAGCTTAGTGGCTACCTACGAGCAGTACTTC; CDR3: CASSLVATYEQYF
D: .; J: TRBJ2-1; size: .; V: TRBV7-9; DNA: TGTGCCAGCTGGGAAGGCTCCTACAGTGAGCAGTTCTTC; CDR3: CASWEGSYSEQFF
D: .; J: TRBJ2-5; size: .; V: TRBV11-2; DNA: TGTGCCAGTAGCCCAGGTGGGACCCAGCACTTC; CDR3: CASSPGGTQHF
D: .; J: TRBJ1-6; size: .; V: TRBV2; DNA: TGTGCCAGCAGTGACTCAGGACAGAGGGCTTCACCCCTCCACTTT; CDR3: CASSDSGQRASPLHF
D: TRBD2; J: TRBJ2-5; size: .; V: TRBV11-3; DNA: TGTGCCAGCAGCCCGGGGACTAGCGGGATGAAGAGCCAGTATTTC; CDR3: CASSPGTSGMKSQYF
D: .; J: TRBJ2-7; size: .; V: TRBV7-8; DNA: TGTGCCAGCAGCCCACTCACAGGGAATACCTACGAGCAGTACTTC; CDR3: CASSPLTGNTYEQYF